This T cell receptor (beta chain) was recovered during a study of vaccination and CD4 T cells after COVID-19. Overall study context: In the convalescent group, nasal swab PCR was SARS-CoV-2 positive; roughly 9 cases were mild and one severe. Study outcomes and limitations: Convalescent patients displayed a median roughly 88% of reactive clones emerging only post-vaccination.

Trimming shortened V by 2 bases and J by 2 bases, and 7 bases separated the two germline ends. CDR3 length: 14 residues. The germline V gene encodes CDR1 MNHEY and CDR2 SVGAGI. With the Oncomine TCR Beta short-read assay, DNA from cultured CD4+ T cells was sequenced. TCRdb analysed the PCR reads with MiXCR anew, one entry per CDR3 protein. The table records about 1,700 distinct CDR3 sequences, roughly 70% of them present only once. With respect to this clonotype: Its antigen is not identified.

The treatment is: roughly ten-day PBMC culture with coronavirus spike peptide pools or control peptides (ViraFEST assay). In the ViraFEST assay, peptide-pool expansion preceded TCR sequencing of expanded clonotypes. Days 3 and 7 were when half the medium was replaced with fresh IL-2 medium. This clonotype originated in a human donor who had recovered from COVID-19. Source: CD4+ T cells from blood, cultured in vitro, taken after SARS-CoV-2 vaccination. The V and J genes are TRBV6-5 and TRBJ1-5, with unresolved D. Here the CDR3 reads CASSYRVGNQPQHF. The CDR3 DNA sequence: TGTGCCAGCAGTTACAGGGTCGGCAATCAGCCCCAGCATTTT.